The clone carrying this T cell receptor (beta chain) was seen a few times. This specimen belongs to a study of T-cell reconstitution after alpha-beta-depleted transplantation in children. Preparing the TCRbeta library involved the use of unique molecular identifiers. MiXCR, run by TCRdb on the PCR reads, gives a single entry per CDR3 protein. This table has about 230,000 distinct CDR3 sequences, approximately 10% appearing once. The CDR3 sequence is 20 residues long. Germline V CDR1 and CDR2: MDHEN, SYDVKM. V lost 3 bases, J lost 1 base, and 15 bases stayed unmatched. The sample here was PBMCs from the stem cell graft donor, taken from the stem cell graft. The clonotype originates from a human donor who donated a stem cell graft to a child with acute lymphoblastic leukemia. This sequence joins TRBV28 and TRBJ2-7; 13 bases match TRBD2. The CDR3 loop reads CASSFRLGSVGLAGSYEQYF. DNA of the CDR3: TGTGCCAGCAGTTTTCGGCTGGGTAGCGTGGGACTAGCGGGGTCCTACGAGCAGTACTTC.